These T cell receptor beta chains were read from a single sample in a study of graft-versus-host responses after intestinal transplantation. These receptors' antigens are unknown. Sequenced by immunoSEQ multiplex PCR; TCRdb stores in-frame clones only, minus some. The sample has more than 40,000 clones, approximately 95% seen once. The sequencing here drew on unstimulated CD8+ T cells sorted from spleen or lymph node cells, taken before transplant. The receptors come from a human donor who was the organ donor for an intestinal transplant. The CDR3 runs from the conserved cysteine through the conserved F or W. The order of the fields is J gene, D gene, V gene, clone size, CDR3 DNA, CDR3 protein. The D gene is left open where the match is weak. Not every row has a clone size; where given, it reads once, few, many or a size class.

J gene: TRBJ2-7
D gene: -
V gene: TRBV27
clone size: -
CDR3 DNA: TGTGCCAGCAGTTTATCAATCGGACAGCACTCCTACGAGCAGTACTTC
CDR3 protein: CASSLSIGQHSYEQYF

J gene: TRBJ2-7
D gene: TRBD2
V gene: TRBV6-5
clone size: -
CDR3 DNA: TGTGCCAGCAGCCCAATCCTAGCGGGGGACTACGAGCAGTACTTC
CDR3 protein: CASSPILAGDYEQYF

J gene: TRBJ1-1
D gene: -
V gene: TRBV4-3
clone size: -
CDR3 DNA: TGCGCCAGCAGCCAAGGACGGGCGGGCCTAGGGACTGAAGCTTTCTTT
CDR3 protein: CASSQGRAGLGTEAFF

J gene: TRBJ1-4
D gene: TRBD1
V gene: TRBV19
clone size: -
CDR3 DNA: TGTGCCAGTCGCACAGGGGGTGAAAAACTGTTTTTT
CDR3 protein: CASRTGGEKLFF

J gene: TRBJ2-1
D gene: -
V gene: TRBV4-1
clone size: -
CDR3 DNA: TGCGCCAGCAGCCTCCCGGGGGAGGCCAATGAGCAGTTCTTC
CDR3 protein: CASSLPGEANEQFF

J gene: TRBJ2-7
D gene: -
V gene: TRBV29-1
clone size: -
CDR3 DNA: TGCAGCGTTGAGACAGGTCTGGGCTCCTACGAGCAGTACTTC
CDR3 protein: CSVETGLGSYEQYF

J gene: TRBJ2-3
D gene: TRBD2
V gene: TRBV9
clone size: once
CDR3 DNA: TGTGCCAGCAGCGTGAGACTAGCGGGGACGAAGCCCGATACGCAGTATTTT
CDR3 protein: CASSVRLAGTKPDTQYF

J gene: TRBJ1-5
D gene: -
V gene: TRBV4-3
clone size: once
CDR3 DNA: TGCGCCAGCAGCCAAAAGGGCGGGTTAAGGCCCCAGCATTTT
CDR3 protein: CASSQKGGLRPQHF

J gene: TRBJ2-5
D gene: TRBD1
V gene: TRBV9
clone size: -
CDR3 DNA: TGTGCCAGCAGCCCGGGGACAGGGGAAGAGACCCAGTACTTC
CDR3 protein: CASSPGTGEETQYF

J gene: TRBJ1-6
D gene: -
V gene: TRBV30
clone size: -
CDR3 DNA: TGTGCCTGGAACGGACAGAATAATTCACCCCTCCACTTT
CDR3 protein: CAWNGQNNSPLHF

J gene: TRBJ2-1
D gene: -
V gene: TRBV13
clone size: once
CDR3 DNA: TGTGCCAGCAGCTTAGCCGGCGGGGACCCCTACAATGAGCAGTTCTTC
CDR3 protein: CASSLAGGDPYNEQFF

J gene: TRBJ2-6
D gene: -
V gene: TRBV4-3
clone size: -
CDR3 DNA: TGCGCCAGCAGCCCTTCCGGCTCTGGGGCCAACGTCCTGACTTTC
CDR3 protein: CASSPSGSGANVLTF

J gene: TRBJ1-1
D gene: -
V gene: TRBV5-1
clone size: once
CDR3 DNA: TGCGCCAGCAGCTTAGTTGGCAGCCAAAACACTGAAGCTTTCTTT
CDR3 protein: CASSLVGSQNTEAFF

J gene: TRBJ2-7
D gene: -
V gene: TRBV6-6
clone size: once
CDR3 DNA: TGTGCCAGCAGCCGCCCCGGGACCTACGAGCAGTACTTC
CDR3 protein: CASSRPGTYEQYF

J gene: TRBJ2-7
D gene: -
V gene: TRBV28
clone size: -
CDR3 DNA: TGTGCCAGCAGTTTAACGGGGCAGCTCCAGTCTTGGGAGCAGTACTTC
CDR3 protein: CASSLTGQLQSWEQYF

J gene: TRBJ2-2
D gene: TRBD2
V gene: TRBV6-5
clone size: -
CDR3 DNA: TGTGCCAGCAGCCCCGCGGGGGGATCGTCCGGGGAGCTGTTTTTT
CDR3 protein: CASSPAGGSSGELFF

J gene: TRBJ2-2
D gene: -
V gene: TRBV11-2
clone size: -
CDR3 DNA: TGTGCCAGCAGCTTATTCGGGGGTAGCACCGGGGAGCTGTTTTTT
CDR3 protein: CASSLFGGSTGELFF

J gene: TRBJ1-1
D gene: -
V gene: TRBV29-1
clone size: -
CDR3 DNA: TGCAGCGTTTCTCCGGGACAGAACACTGAAGCTTTCTTT
CDR3 protein: CSVSPGQNTEAFF

J gene: TRBJ1-5
D gene: -
V gene: TRBV28
clone size: -
CDR3 DNA: TGTGCCAGCAGTTTTATGGATCAGCCCCAGCATTTT
CDR3 protein: CASSFMDQPQHF

J gene: TRBJ2-2
D gene: -
V gene: TRBV30
clone size: -
CDR3 DNA: TGTGCCTGGAGGCAGGGGGGTGGCGGGGAGCTGTTTTTT
CDR3 protein: CAWRQGGGGELFF

J gene: TRBJ1-1
D gene: -
V gene: TRBV18
clone size: -
CDR3 DNA: TGTGCCAGCTCACCTCCCCTCGACAGATCCCCGAGCCCTGAAGCTTTCTTT
CDR3 protein: CASSPPLDRSPSPEAFF

J gene: TRBJ1-2
D gene: TRBD1
V gene: TRBV28
clone size: -
CDR3 DNA: TGTGCCAGCAGTCCCGGACAGGGGATGTACTATGGCTACACCTTC
CDR3 protein: CASSPGQGMYYGYTF

J gene: TRBJ1-6
D gene: -
V gene: TRBV15
clone size: -
CDR3 DNA: TGTGCCACCAGCGGACACTCCTATAATTCACCCCTCCACTTT
CDR3 protein: CATSGHSYNSPLHF

J gene: TRBJ1-2
D gene: -
V gene: TRBV11-2
clone size: once
CDR3 DNA: TGTGCCAGCAGCTTCGGTGGGGACACACTCTATGGCTACACCTTC
CDR3 protein: CASSFGGDTLYGYTF

J gene: TRBJ2-7
D gene: -
V gene: TRBV28
clone size: -
CDR3 DNA: TGTGCCAGCAGTTCCGTGTGGGAGCAGTACTTC
CDR3 protein: CASSSVWEQYF

J gene: TRBJ1-2
D gene: TRBD1
V gene: TRBV13
clone size: -
CDR3 DNA: TGTGCCAGCAGCCCCGGACAGGAGGAAGTTGGCTACACCTTC
CDR3 protein: CASSPGQEEVGYTF

J gene: TRBJ2-6
D gene: -
V gene: TRBV30
clone size: -
CDR3 DNA: TGTGCCTGGAGTTCGGGGGTTCCTGGGGCCAACGTCCTGACTTTC
CDR3 protein: CAWSSGVPGANVLTF

J gene: TRBJ1-3
D gene: -
V gene: TRBV5-8
clone size: -
CDR3 DNA: TGTGCCAGCAGCCAGGACCTCAGTTCAGGAAACACCATATATTTT
CDR3 protein: CASSQDLSSGNTIYF

J gene: TRBJ2-5
D gene: -
V gene: TRBV30
clone size: once
CDR3 DNA: TGTGCCTGGAGTGTGGGGACGGGGCAAGAGACCCAGTACTTC
CDR3 protein: CAWSVGTGQETQYF

J gene: TRBJ2-7
D gene: TRBD2
V gene: TRBV5-6
clone size: -
CDR3 DNA: TGTGCCAGCAGCCTAGGGACTAGCGGGAAGCAGTACTTC
CDR3 protein: CASSLGTSGKQYF

J gene: TRBJ1-1
D gene: -
V gene: TRBV28
clone size: -
CDR3 DNA: TGTGCCAGCAGGGTACAGGGTTTTCCTGAAGCTTTCTTT
CDR3 protein: CASRVQGFPEAFF

J gene: TRBJ2-7
D gene: -
V gene: TRBV2
clone size: -
CDR3 DNA: TGTGCCAGCAGCGCATTCCGGGATCAGGCAACCCTACCCTACGAGCAGTACTTC
CDR3 protein: CASSAFRDQATLPYEQYF

J gene: TRBJ1-1
D gene: TRBD1
V gene: TRBV19
clone size: -
CDR3 DNA: TGTGCCAGTAGTGCCCAAACGGGGGGACAGAGGAACACTGAAGCTTTCTTT
CDR3 protein: CASSAQTGGQRNTEAFF

J gene: TRBJ2-7
D gene: -
V gene: TRBV4-3
clone size: -
CDR3 DNA: TGCGCCAGCAGCCAAGCTGGAAGCGGTACCTACGAGCAGTACTTC
CDR3 protein: CASSQAGSGTYEQYF

J gene: TRBJ2-3
D gene: -
V gene: TRBV30
clone size: -
CDR3 DNA: TGTGCCTGGAGTGTAGTCGGAGATACGCAGTATTTT
CDR3 protein: CAWSVVGDTQYF

J gene: TRBJ1-2
D gene: -
V gene: TRBV21-1
clone size: -
CDR3 DNA: TGTGCCAGCAGGTATGGCTACACCTTC
CDR3 protein: CASRYGYTF

J gene: TRBJ1-2
D gene: TRBD1
V gene: TRBV7-9
clone size: -
CDR3 DNA: TGTGCCAGCAGCTCAGGGACAGATCCTAACTATGGCTACACCTTC
CDR3 protein: CASSSGTDPNYGYTF

J gene: TRBJ1-1
D gene: -
V gene: TRBV30
clone size: -
CDR3 DNA: TGTGCCTGGAGGGGACGGGGTGAAGCTTTCTTT
CDR3 protein: CAWRGRGEAFF

J gene: TRBJ2-7
D gene: TRBD1
V gene: TRBV9
clone size: -
CDR3 DNA: TGTGCCAGCAGCCCCCGGGACAGGGCCTACGAGCAGTACTTC
CDR3 protein: CASSPRDRAYEQYF

J gene: TRBJ1-1
D gene: -
V gene: TRBV28
clone size: -
CDR3 DNA: TGTGCCAGCAGGGTAGGGGAGTACACTGAAGCTTTCTTT
CDR3 protein: CASRVGEYTEAFF

J gene: TRBJ2-2
D gene: -
V gene: TRBV6-1
clone size: -
CDR3 DNA: TGTGCCAGCAGTGAAACAGACAACACCGGGGAGCTGTTTTTT
CDR3 protein: CASSETDNTGELFF

J gene: TRBJ2-7
D gene: -
V gene: TRBV29-1
clone size: -
CDR3 DNA: TGCAGCGTTGAGGCCAGGGCCTACGAGCAGTACTTC
CDR3 protein: CSVEARAYEQYF